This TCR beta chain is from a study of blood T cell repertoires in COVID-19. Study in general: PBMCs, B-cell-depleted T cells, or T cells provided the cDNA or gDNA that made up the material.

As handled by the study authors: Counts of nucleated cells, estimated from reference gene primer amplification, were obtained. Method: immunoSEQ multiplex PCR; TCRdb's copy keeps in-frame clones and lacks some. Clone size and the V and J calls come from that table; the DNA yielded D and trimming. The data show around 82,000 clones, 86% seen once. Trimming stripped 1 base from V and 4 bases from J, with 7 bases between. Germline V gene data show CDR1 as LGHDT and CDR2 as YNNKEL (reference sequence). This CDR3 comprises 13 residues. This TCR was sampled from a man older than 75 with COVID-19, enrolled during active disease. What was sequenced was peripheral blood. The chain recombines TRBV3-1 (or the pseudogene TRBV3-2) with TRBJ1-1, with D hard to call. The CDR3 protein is CASSQVRATEAFF. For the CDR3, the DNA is TGTGCCAGCAGCCAAGTCCGCGCCACTGAAGCTTTCTTT.